A single T cell receptor beta chain is shown here with its context. The data are from a study of blood T cell repertoires in COVID-19. Study overall: COVID-19 samples, acute and convalescent, were from the United States, Italy and Spain.

Sequencing was performed with immunoSEQ multiplex PCR; in TCRdb, only in-frame clones are kept and a portion is missing. This repertoire shows around 300,000 clones, more than 80% found once; its top ten account for around 2%. Losses at the gene ends were 4 bases for V and 3 bases for J; bases not matched to a gene: 3. This CDR3 has 14 residues. The germline CDR1 and CDR2 sequences are SGHRS and YFSETQ. This TCR was recovered from a woman under 30 who had recovered from COVID-19. This chain connects TRBV5-1 to TRBJ1-4; 7 nucleotides match TRBD1. Sample: PBMCs or T cells enriched from blood (not recorded which). The CDR3 DNA follows: TGCGCCAGCAGCCGGGGACAGCCTAATGAAAAACTGTTTTTT. This gives the protein CASSRGQPNEKLFF.